This T cell receptor beta chain came from a study of T cells in Graves' hyperthyroidism and ophthalmopathy. The CDR3 sequence is 15 residues long. V lost 5 bases and J lost 5; bases outside the gene matches: 10. Germline CDR1 SGHTA, CDR2 FQGNSA. This clonotype was picked up many times. Amplified regions were TCR beta CDR3 sequences from RNA transcripts. In the first-round RT-PCR of the TCR CDR3, the HTBI primer set was used. TCRdb analysed the multiplex PCR reads with MiXCR anew, one entry per CDR3 protein. The sample gives 500,000 to 600,000 distinct CDR3 sequences, 40% to 55% of which show up once; around 19% is in the top ten.

Sequenced sample: peripheral blood or thyroid tissue (not recorded which). This sequence originates from an adult woman with Graves' disease, either hyperthyroidism or ophthalmopathy (not recorded which). The chain recombines TRBV7-2 with TRBJ2-7, with 9 bases aligning to TRBD2. CDR3 DNA sequence: TGTGCCAGCAGCCCGTATAGCGGGAGCTTAAACGAGCAGTACTTC. This sequence encodes CASSPYSGSLNEQYF.